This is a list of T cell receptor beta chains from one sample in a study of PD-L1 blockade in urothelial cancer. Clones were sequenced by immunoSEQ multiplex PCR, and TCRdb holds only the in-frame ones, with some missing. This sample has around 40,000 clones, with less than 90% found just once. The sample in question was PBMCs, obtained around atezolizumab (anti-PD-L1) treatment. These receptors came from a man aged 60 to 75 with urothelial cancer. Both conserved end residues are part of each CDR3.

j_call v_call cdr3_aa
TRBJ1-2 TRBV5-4 CASNLGQGLGGYTF
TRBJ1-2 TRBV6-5 CASSYSGGPRTF
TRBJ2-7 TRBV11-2 CASISGTGGLEQYF
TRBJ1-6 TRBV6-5 CATAIVGTTRPLHF
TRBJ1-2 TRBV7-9 CASSLVKGGYGYTF
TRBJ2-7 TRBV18 CASSYGQAAYEQYF
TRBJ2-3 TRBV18 CASSPLSGSSDTQYF
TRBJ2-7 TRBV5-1 CASSWDRGGRSYEQYF
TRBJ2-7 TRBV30 CAWKHPGQGLRKWYF
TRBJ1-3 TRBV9 CASSVRDQRVSGNTIYF
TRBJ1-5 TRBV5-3 CARRYDRGDQPQHF
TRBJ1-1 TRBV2 CASTGQGMNTEAFF
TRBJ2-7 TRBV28 CASSRKTSGPYEQYF
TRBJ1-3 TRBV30 CAWSVEASGNTIYF
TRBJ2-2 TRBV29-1 CSVEDRGFTGELFF
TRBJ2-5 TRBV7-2 CASSFRGAASGGAGETQYF
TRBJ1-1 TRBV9 CASSGTGLQAFF
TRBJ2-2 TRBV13 CASRVDRNTGELFF
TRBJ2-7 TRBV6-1 CASSEVGVPTYEQYF